This paragraph reports one T cell receptor beta chain. Time point: peripheral blood 6 weeks after treatment start. Method: immunoSEQ multiplex PCR; TCRdb's copy keeps in-frame clones and lacks some. This table holds some 51,000 clones, 88% found once. The V and J ends lost 4 bases and 4 bases respectively, with 23 bases between them. The germline CDR1 and CDR2 sequences are SGHRS and YFSETQ. The CDR3 is made up of 17 amino acids. This specimen comes from a study of PD-L1 blockade in urothelial cancer. The TCR originated in a man aged 55-75 years with urothelial cancer. The chain combines TRBV5-1 with TRBJ1-2; no definite D call. The input for sequencing was PBMCs, taken around atezolizumab (anti-PD-L1) treatment. The DNA for the CDR3 is TGCGCCAGCAGCCCACCCATGCTGACCTCGAGCGTCTATGGCTACACCTTC. As protein: CASSPPMLTSSVYGYTF.